The 21 T cell receptor beta chains reported below all come from one sample, sequenced in a study of T cell responses to AZD1222 COVID-19 vaccine. TCRdb keeps only in-frame clones here, not all; method: immunoSEQ multiplex PCR. The data contain 180,000 or so clones, about 89% of them singletons. Sequencing was performed on peripheral blood, taken on day 0 of AZD1222 vaccination. The receptors here all came from an adult in good health.

This chain connects TRBV11-2 to TRBJ1-1; the D gene is possibly TRBD1 (5 bases). The CDR3 spans 15 residues. CDR1 and CDR2 from the germline V gene are SGHAT and FQNNGV. Trimming stripped 0 bases from V and 6 bases from J, with 14 bases between. The CDR3 spells CASSLEKGQRAEAFF. CDR3 nucleotides: TGTGCCAGCAGCTTAGAAAAGGGGCAGAGGGCTGAAGCTTTCTTT. Full variable domain (outside the CDR3, taken from reference TRBV11-2 and TRBJ1-1): EAGVAQSPRYKIIEKRQSVAFWCNPISGHATLYWYQQILGQGPKLLIQFQNNGVVDDSQLPKDRFSAERLKGVDSTLKIQPAKLEDSAVYLCASSLEKGQRAEAFFGQGTRLTVV.

This chain connects TRBV3-1 (or the pseudogene TRBV3-2) to TRBJ2-1; 7 bases agree with TRBD1. The ends lost 4 bases at V and 4 bases at J; junction bases unmatched: 10. Germline CDR1 LGHDT, CDR2 YNNKEL (reference sequence). The CDR3 runs to 16 residues. The CDR3 protein is CASSRNGGQVYNEQFF. CDR3 sequence (DNA): TGTGCCAGCAGCCGGAACGGTGGACAGGTATACAATGAGCAGTTCTTC.

This clone showed up just once. This same CDR3 is encoded by further DNA sequences in the sample. The V and J genes are TRBV5-1 and TRBJ2-2, with D uncertain. This CDR3 spans 12 amino acids. V was cut by 2 bases and J by 6 bases, with 5 bases left in between. Per the germline V gene, CDR1 is SGHRS and CDR2 is YFSETQ. The chain's CDR3 is CASSFGSGELFF. The CDR3 DNA follows: TGCGCCAGCAGCTTTGGTTCCGGGGAGCTGTTTTTT.

The chain employs TRBV4-3 and TRBJ2-1, with D perhaps TRBD1 (5 bases). V was pared by 0 bases and J by 7 bases, with 19 bases between. Germline V CDR1 and CDR2: LGHNA, YSLEER. The CDR3 sequence is 17 residues long. In DNA form, the CDR3 reads TGCGCCAGCAGCCAAGATCCGCCAGGGCGCTTGAGGAATGAGCAGTTCTTC. Amino acid sequence: CASSQDPPGRLRNEQFF.

This clone was detected once. J is TRBJ1-5 and V is TRBV28; no definite D call. CDR3 length equals 17 residues. The V end lost 5 bases, the J end lost 3 bases, and 20 bases lay between the germline ends. Germline lookup yields CDR1 MDHEN and CDR2 SYDVKM. CDR3 sequence reads: CASSPSGRERYNQPQHF. The CDR3 nucleotides read TGTGCCAGCAGTCCCTCGGGGAGGGAGAGATACAATCAGCCCCAGCATTTT. Looking up the rest from reference TRBV28 and TRBJ1-5 gives the full variable domain: DVKVTQSSRYLVKRTGEKVFLECVQDMDHENMFWYRQDPGLGLRLIYFSYDVKMKEKGDIPEGYSVSREKKERFSLILESASTNQTSMYLCASSPSGRERYNQPQHFGDGTRLSIL.

The chain recombines TRBV10-2 with TRBJ1-2; D remains unclear. From germline, CDR1 is WSHSY and CDR2 SAAADI. Between the trimmed V and J ends, which lost 3 bases and 4 bases, there was a span of 6 bases. The CDR3 has 12 residues. CDR3 residues: CASSEVGYGYTF. DNA of the CDR3: TGCGCCAGCAGTGAAGTAGGCTATGGCTACACCTTC.

The V and J genes are TRBV7-6 and TRBJ1-4; 7 positions match TRBD1. The V gene's germline CDR1 is SGHVS and CDR2 FNYEAQ. This CDR3 has 14 amino acids. After removal of 3 bases from V and 3 bases from J, the junction contained 1 base not matched to a gene. The CDR3 is CASSFGTANEKLFF. DNA of the CDR3: TGTGCCAGCAGCTTCGGGACAGCTAATGAAAAACTGTTTTTT.

V is TRBV12-2 and J is TRBJ2-1. TRBV12-2 is reported as a pseudogene. The CDR3 extends over 17 amino acids. In DNA, the CDR3 is TGTGCAAGTCGCTTAGCCAACATAGAATTCTCCTACAATGAGCAGTTCTTC. Translating gives CASRLANIEFSYNEQFF.

This chain connects TRBV6-4 to TRBJ2-3; D gene ambiguous. This CDR3 spans 15 amino acids. The V end was cut by 6 bases, the J end by 6 bases, with 19 bases between. Germline CDR1 and CDR2: MRHNA and SNTAGT. CDR3: CASSPTGVPGDTQYF. As DNA, the CDR3 is TGTGCCAGCAGCCCGACCGGTGTTCCTGGGGATACGCAGTATTTT.

CDR3 residues: CASSRGQGVDEQFF. In DNA form, the CDR3 reads TGTGCCAGCTCACGAGGACAGGGGGTAGATGAGCAGTTCTTC. The chain employs TRBV18 and TRBJ2-1; TRBD1 agrees at 10 bases. With V trimmed by 4 bases and J by 8 bases, 5 bases remained unmatched. This CDR3 comprises 14 residues. Looked up from germline, CDR1 is KGHSH and CDR2 is LQKENI. Supplemented by reference TRBV18 and TRBJ2-1, the full variable domain reads NAGVMQNPRHLVRRRGQEARLRCSPMKGHSHVYWYRQLPEEGLKFMVYLQKENIIDESGMPKERFSAEFPKEGPSILRIQQVVRGDSAAYFCASSRGQGVDEQFFGPGTRLTVL.

The chain uses TRBV18 and TRBJ1-4; TRBD1 matches at 7 bases. The J segment lost 4 bases and the V segment lost 6 bases, leaving 11 bases of the junction unmatched. The CDR3 has 16 residues. Germline lookup yields CDR1 KGHSH and CDR2 LQKENI. The CDR3 bases are TGTGCCAGCTCCCCGCTTAGAGGGACAGTTAATGAAAAACTGTTTTTT. Translating it yields CASSPLRGTVNEKLFF.

This chain links TRBV27 with TRBJ1-2, with 10 bases lining up with TRBD1. The CDR3 extends over 15 amino acids. The germline V gene encodes CDR1 MNHEY and CDR2 SMNVEV (reference sequence). The trim removed 7 bases at V and 6 bases at J, leaving 11 bases unmatched. CDR3 in amino acids: CASNAEFGQGDGYTF. The CDR3 nucleotides read TGTGCCAGCAATGCCGAATTTGGACAGGGGGATGGCTACACCTTC.

The genes are TRBV11-2 and TRBJ1-5, with no clear D. V lost 0 bases to trimming and J lost 7 bases, with 7 bases between them. The germline V gene has CDR1 SGHAT and CDR2 FQNNGV. There are 13 residues in the CDR3. Here the CDR3 reads CASSLDLGQPQHF. The CDR3 DNA is TGTGCCAGCAGCTTAGATTTAGGCCAGCCCCAGCATTTT. Supplemented by reference TRBV11-2 and TRBJ1-5, the full variable domain reads EAGVAQSPRYKIIEKRQSVAFWCNPISGHATLYWYQQILGQGPKLLIQFQNNGVVDDSQLPKDRFSAERLKGVDSTLKIQPAKLEDSAVYLCASSLDLGQPQHFGDGTRLSIL.

V and J are TRBV6-5 and TRBJ1-1; D ambiguous. Germline-derived CDR1 and CDR2 are MNHEY and SVGAGI. V dropped 6 bases and J dropped 1 base, with 6 bases sitting between them. This CDR3 has 12 amino acids. The CDR3 DNA is TGTGCCAGCAGCTACCGGAACACTGAAGCTTTCTTT. Protein sequence: CASSYRNTEAFF.

This clone was recorded only once. The chain has TRBV24-1 and TRBJ2-2, with 10 bases fitting TRBD2. The CDR3 is 15 amino acids. The V gene's germline CDR1 is KGHDR and CDR2 SFDVKD. Trimming at V came to 7 bases and at J to 3 bases, leaving 4 bases not matched to a gene. The CDR3: CATSAGLAYTGELFF. The CDR3 region has the DNA TGTGCCACCAGCGCGGGACTAGCGTACACCGGGGAGCTGTTTTTT.

The chain links TRBV30 to TRBJ1-2; D unclear. This CDR3 is built from 14 residues. The germline CDR1 and CDR2 sequences are GTSNPN and SVGIG (reference sequence). V lost 0 bases, J lost 7 bases, and 15 bases lay in between. DNA of the CDR3: TGTGCCTGGAGTGTGACGGGAGCCAAGAGTGGCTACACCTTC. This translates into CAWSVTGAKSGYTF.

The CDR3 sequence: CAWSVRAEGDTEAFF. The CDR3 DNA sequence: TGTGCCTGGAGTGTACGGGCGGAGGGGGACACTGAAGCTTTCTTT. The J gene is TRBJ1-1, the V gene TRBV30, with a weak D call TRBD1 (6 bases). V dropped 0 bases and J dropped 3 bases, with 14 bases sitting between them. Per germline, CDR1 GTSNPN and CDR2 SVGIG (reference sequence). There are 15 residues in the CDR3.

This chain links TRBV6-5 with TRBJ2-7, with TRBD2 matching over 10 bases. CDR1 is MNHEY, CDR2 SVGAGI, per germline. Germline trimming cut 6 bases from V and 3 bases from J; bases unmatched to any gene: 5. The CDR3 has 14 amino acids. CDR3: CASSSSGSIYEQYF. The CDR3 DNA reads TGTGCCAGCAGCTCTAGCGGGAGTATCTACGAGCAGTACTTC.

The chain uses TRBV7-9 and TRBJ2-1; D tentatively reads TRBD1 or TRBD2 (5 bases each). The V gene lost 5 bases and the J gene lost 4 bases, with 12 bases spanning the gap. This CDR3 region has 14 residues. CDR1 is SEHNR and CDR2 is FQNEAQ in the germline V gene (reference sequence). CDR3 loop: CASSPSGQYNEQFF. The CDR3 DNA follows: TGTGCCAGCAGCCCGTCGGGGCAGTACAATGAGCAGTTCTTC. Using reference TRBV7-9 and TRBJ2-1 for the parts outside the CDR3, the full variable domain is DTGVSQNPRHKITKRGQNVTFRCDPISEHNRLYWYRQTLGQGPEFLTYFQNEAQLEKSRLLSDRFSAERPKGSFSTLEIQRTEQGDSAMYLCASSPSGQYNEQFFGPGTRLTVL.

This rearrangement joins TRBV24-1 to TRBJ2-1; D is uncertain. The CDR3 sequence is 13 residues long. V lost 4 bases, J lost 9 bases, and 12 bases lay in between. CDR1 is KGHDR and CDR2 is SFDVKD in the germline V gene. In DNA, the CDR3 is TGTGCCACCAGTGACCCCACTAAGCCTGAGCAGTTCTTC. Its translation is CATSDPTKPEQFF.

The V gene is TRBV6-4, the J gene TRBJ1-2; 7 bases line up with TRBD1. Germline V CDR1 and CDR2: MRHNA, SNTAGT. With V trimmed by 2 bases and J by 9 bases, 6 bases remained unmatched. The CDR3 runs to 13 residues. The CDR3 is CASSDNRGKSYTF. CDR3 bases: TGTGCCAGCAGTGACAACAGGGGAAAAAGCTACACCTTC.